Listed below are T cell receptor beta chains from one sample, sequenced in a study of regulatory T cells in long-lasting Graves disease. MiXCR, run by TCRdb on the multiplex PCR reads, gives a single entry per CDR3 protein. The sample has approximately 470,000 distinct CDR3 sequences; roughly 17% are singletons. This sample was shared with a second study, whose subject was T cells in Graves' hyperthyroidism and ophthalmopathy.

Material: peripheral blood mononuclear cells (PBMCs), obtained at new diagnosis, from a patient treated with antithyroid drugs. The receptor source for this set is a man in his forties with Graves disease. Both conserved end residues are part of each CDR3. The order of the fields is CDR3 length, V gene, J gene, clone size, D gene, CDR3 protein, CDR3 DNA. A D gene is named only where the DNA matches it firmly. Part of the rows lack a size; the others show once, few, many or a class for expanded clones.

cdr3_length: 16; v_call: TRBV20-1; j_call: TRBJ2-1; clone_size: -; d_call: TRBD2; cdr3_aa: CSARFLAGGSYNEQFF; cdr3_nt: TGCAGTGCTAGATTCCTAGCGGGAGGGTCCTACAATGAGCAGTTCTTC
cdr3_length: 13; v_call: TRBV6-1; j_call: TRBJ2-5; clone_size: many; d_call: TRBD1; cdr3_aa: CASRATGVETQYF; cdr3_nt: TGTGCCAGCAGGGCAACAGGGGTGGAGACCCAGTACTTC
cdr3_length: 12; v_call: TRBV30; j_call: TRBJ1-2; clone_size: many; d_call: -; cdr3_aa: CAWSVSRHGYTF; cdr3_nt: TGTGCCTGGAGTGTATCGAGGCATGGCTACACCTTC
cdr3_length: 14; v_call: TRBV28; j_call: TRBJ2-7; clone_size: many; d_call: -; cdr3_aa: CASSLPGVLYEQYF; cdr3_nt: TGTGCCAGCAGTTTACCAGGGGTTCTCTACGAGCAGTACTTC
cdr3_length: 17; v_call: TRBV30; j_call: TRBJ2-1; clone_size: many; d_call: -; cdr3_aa: CAWSVIGGYNSYNEQFF; cdr3_nt: TGTGCCTGGAGTGTAATAGGCGGGTATAACTCCTACAATGAGCAGTTCTTC
cdr3_length: 14; v_call: TRBV7-9; j_call: TRBJ2-7; clone_size: -; d_call: -; cdr3_aa: CASSLERLGGEQYF; cdr3_nt: TGTGCCAGCAGCTTAGAGCGGTTGGGTGGCGAGCAGTACTTC
cdr3_length: 13; v_call: TRBV2; j_call: TRBJ2-1; clone_size: many; d_call: -; cdr3_aa: CASISNRGNEQFF; cdr3_nt: TGTGCCAGCATATCCAACCGGGGCAATGAGCAGTTCTTC
cdr3_length: 13; v_call: TRBV27; j_call: TRBJ1-1; clone_size: -; d_call: -; cdr3_aa: CASATGLNTEAFF; cdr3_nt: TGTGCCAGCGCGACAGGACTGAACACTGAAGCTTTCTTT
cdr3_length: 15; v_call: TRBV24-1; j_call: TRBJ2-2; clone_size: many; d_call: TRBD1; cdr3_aa: CATSVRGLSTGELFF; cdr3_nt: TGTGCCACCAGTGTCAGGGGGCTCAGTACCGGGGAGCTGTTTTTT
cdr3_length: 13; v_call: TRBV12-3/TRBV12-4; j_call: TRBJ2-2; clone_size: -; d_call: -; cdr3_aa: CASLRRDTGDLFF; cdr3_nt: TGTGCCAGCCTTCGGAGGGACACCGGGGATCTGTTTTTT
cdr3_length: 14; v_call: TRBV28; j_call: TRBJ1-1; clone_size: many; d_call: -; cdr3_aa: CASSQQLRQTEAFF; cdr3_nt: TGTGCCAGCAGCCAACAACTTAGACAGACCGAAGCTTTCTTT
cdr3_length: 16; v_call: TRBV11-3; j_call: TRBJ2-1; clone_size: -; d_call: -; cdr3_aa: CASSLVGSGRIDEQFF; cdr3_nt: TGTGCCAGCAGCTTAGTTGGATCAGGGCGAATAGATGAGCAGTTCTTC
cdr3_length: 13; v_call: TRBV6-4; j_call: TRBJ2-3; clone_size: -; d_call: TRBD2; cdr3_aa: CASSREAGGGQYF; cdr3_nt: TGTGCCAGCAGTCGCGAAGCGGGAGGAGGGCAGTATTTT
cdr3_length: 15; v_call: TRBV12-5; j_call: TRBJ2-1; clone_size: -; d_call: TRBD2; cdr3_aa: CASGFTAGAYNEQFF; cdr3_nt: TGTGCTAGTGGTTTTACTGCGGGAGCCTACAATGAGCAGTTCTTC
cdr3_length: 16; v_call: TRBV5-1; j_call: TRBJ1-5; clone_size: -; d_call: -; cdr3_aa: CASSLRGQVDDQPQHF; cdr3_nt: TGCGCCAGCTCCCTTCGGGGTCAGGTAGACGATCAGCCCCAGCATTTT
cdr3_length: 17; v_call: TRBV5-6; j_call: TRBJ2-3; clone_size: many; d_call: TRBD2; cdr3_aa: CASSRSSGNFRADTQYF; cdr3_nt: TGTGCCAGCAGTCGGAGTAGCGGGAATTTTAGGGCAGATACGCAGTATTTT
cdr3_length: 10; v_call: TRBV20-1; j_call: TRBJ2-7; clone_size: many; d_call: -; cdr3_aa: CSATNYEQYF; cdr3_nt: TGCAGTGCTACCAATTACGAGCAGTACTTC
cdr3_length: 14; v_call: TRBV2; j_call: TRBJ2-7; clone_size: -; d_call: -; cdr3_aa: CASTTGLSSYEQYF; cdr3_nt: TGTGCCAGCACCACAGGGCTGAGCTCCTACGAGCAGTACTTC
cdr3_length: 12; v_call: TRBV19; j_call: TRBJ1-1; clone_size: -; d_call: -; cdr3_aa: CASSLRPGEAFF; cdr3_nt: TGTGCCAGTAGTCTGAGGCCGGGAGAAGCTTTCTTT
cdr3_length: 14; v_call: TRBV29-1; j_call: TRBJ2-1; clone_size: few; d_call: TRBD2; cdr3_aa: CSVTAGVAYNEQFF; cdr3_nt: TGCAGCGTTACAGCGGGAGTAGCCTACAATGAGCAGTTCTTC
cdr3_length: 15; v_call: TRBV12-5; j_call: TRBJ2-3; clone_size: -; d_call: TRBD1; cdr3_aa: CASGLRQGAIDTQYF; cdr3_nt: TGTGCTAGTGGTTTGAGACAGGGGGCAATAGATACGCAGTATTTT
cdr3_length: 15; v_call: TRBV3-1; j_call: TRBJ2-1; clone_size: -; d_call: TRBD2; cdr3_aa: CASSQLAGGWNEQFF; cdr3_nt: TGTGCCAGCAGCCAACTAGCGGGAGGGTGGAATGAGCAGTTCTTC
cdr3_length: 14; v_call: TRBV18; j_call: TRBJ1-5; clone_size: many; d_call: -; cdr3_aa: CASSEQRVGQPQHF; cdr3_nt: TGTGCCAGCTCAGAGCAGAGGGTTGGGCAGCCCCAGCATTTT
cdr3_length: 15; v_call: TRBV19; j_call: TRBJ1-5; clone_size: -; d_call: TRBD1; cdr3_aa: CASGPGQGGDQAQHF; cdr3_nt: TGTGCCAGTGGCCCCGGACAGGGGGGAGATCAGGCCCAGCATTTT
cdr3_length: 14; v_call: TRBV27; j_call: TRBJ2-7; clone_size: many; d_call: TRBD2; cdr3_aa: CASSPLAGGGEQYF; cdr3_nt: TGTGCCAGCAGTCCTCTAGCGGGGGGAGGCGAGCAGTACTTC
cdr3_length: 14; v_call: TRBV2; j_call: TRBJ1-1; clone_size: -; d_call: -; cdr3_aa: CASSEGVMNTEAFF; cdr3_nt: TGTGCCAGCAGTGAAGGGGTGATGAACACTGAAGCTTTCTTT
cdr3_length: 15; v_call: TRBV9; j_call: TRBJ1-3; clone_size: few; d_call: -; cdr3_aa: CASSADKLSGNTIYF; cdr3_nt: TGTGCCAGCAGCGCGGACAAACTCTCTGGAAACACCATATATTTT
cdr3_length: 14; v_call: TRBV3-1; j_call: TRBJ2-1; clone_size: -; d_call: TRBD2; cdr3_aa: CASSQVGGRNEQFF; cdr3_nt: TGTGCCAGCAGCCAAGTAGGCGGGAGGAATGAGCAGTTCTTC
cdr3_length: 15; v_call: TRBV29-1; j_call: TRBJ2-3; clone_size: many; d_call: TRBD2; cdr3_aa: CSVGGVAGGPDTQYF; cdr3_nt: TGCAGCGTGGGTGGGGTAGCGGGCGGCCCAGATACGCAGTATTTT
cdr3_length: 14; v_call: TRBV6-5; j_call: TRBJ1-1; clone_size: many; d_call: -; cdr3_aa: CASSYSVGGTEAFF; cdr3_nt: TGTGCCAGCAGTTACTCGGTTGGGGGGACTGAAGCTTTCTTT
cdr3_length: 16; v_call: TRBV4-2; j_call: TRBJ2-7; clone_size: -; d_call: TRBD2; cdr3_aa: CASSQRSSGLVYEQYF; cdr3_nt: TGTGCCAGCAGCCAACGATCTAGCGGGCTTGTCTACGAGCAGTACTTC
cdr3_length: 15; v_call: TRBV7-3; j_call: TRBJ2-1; clone_size: -; d_call: TRBD2; cdr3_aa: CASRLASSSYNEQFF; cdr3_nt: TGTGCCAGCCGACTAGCGAGTAGCTCCTACAATGAGCAGTTCTTC
cdr3_length: 13; v_call: TRBV5-1; j_call: TRBJ2-7; clone_size: many; d_call: TRBD2; cdr3_aa: CASSLGRENEQYF; cdr3_nt: TGCGCCAGCAGCTTGGGGCGGGAGAACGAGCAGTACTTC
cdr3_length: 14; v_call: TRBV20-1; j_call: TRBJ2-4; clone_size: -; d_call: TRBD2; cdr3_aa: CSARAGRGGNIQYF; cdr3_nt: TGCAGTGCTAGAGCAGGACGGGGGGGCAACATTCAGTACTTC
cdr3_length: 15; v_call: TRBV28; j_call: TRBJ2-2; clone_size: few; d_call: TRBD2; cdr3_aa: CASRLAGGATGELFF; cdr3_nt: TGTGCCAGCAGGCTAGCGGGAGGGGCCACCGGGGAGCTGTTTTTT
cdr3_length: 19; v_call: TRBV3-1; j_call: TRBJ1-5; clone_size: -; d_call: -; cdr3_aa: CASSQSPPVEKNSNQPQHF; cdr3_nt: TGTGCCAGCAGCCAATCCCCACCGGTTGAGAAGAATAGCAATCAGCCCCAGCATTTT
cdr3_length: 20; v_call: TRBV29-1; j_call: TRBJ2-5; clone_size: -; d_call: TRBD2; cdr3_aa: CSVEDSSGGLPIQYQETQYF; cdr3_nt: TGCAGCGTTGAAGATAGTAGCGGGGGTCTACCTATACAGTACCAAGAGACCCAGTACTTC
cdr3_length: 12; v_call: TRBV19; j_call: TRBJ2-1; clone_size: few; d_call: -; cdr3_aa: CASSIAKSPQFF; cdr3_nt: TGTGCCAGTAGTATAGCTAAGAGCCCACAGTTCTTC
cdr3_length: 16; v_call: TRBV20-1; j_call: TRBJ2-7; clone_size: many; d_call: TRBD2; cdr3_aa: CSAHGTSGPSSYEQYF; cdr3_nt: TGCAGTGCTCACGGGACTAGCGGGCCGAGCTCCTACGAGCAGTACTTC
cdr3_length: 12; v_call: TRBV2; j_call: TRBJ1-1; clone_size: many; d_call: -; cdr3_aa: CASSDVDRRAFF; cdr3_nt: TGTGCCAGCAGTGATGTGGACCGTCGAGCTTTCTTT
cdr3_length: 14; v_call: TRBV28; j_call: TRBJ2-7; clone_size: many; d_call: TRBD1; cdr3_aa: CASSLSWDRGEQYF; cdr3_nt: TGTGCCAGCAGTTTATCTTGGGACAGGGGAGAGCAGTACTTC
cdr3_length: 13; v_call: TRBV5-8; j_call: TRBJ2-4; clone_size: few; d_call: -; cdr3_aa: CASSFVHRNIQYF; cdr3_nt: TGTGCCAGCAGCTTCGTTCACAGGAACATTCAGTACTTC